The clone carrying this TCR beta chain has a single count. The data derive from a study of Graves' ophthalmopathy and Graves' hyperthyroidism. J was trimmed by 10 bases and V by 0 bases; bases with no gene match: 7. Germline V gene sequence: CDR1 SGHRS, CDR2 YFSETQ. The CDR3 is made up of 15 amino acids. RNA transcripts provided the template for amplifying TCR beta CDR3 regions. Second-round multiplex PCR came after a first-round RT-PCR that employed HTBI primers. TCRdb analysed the multiplex PCR reads with MiXCR anew, one entry per CDR3 protein. This sample has about 1.1 million distinct CDR3 sequences; approximately 35% occur once, and the top ten carry around 10%.

The chain combines TRBV5-1 with TRBJ2-2, with 9 nucleotides matching TRBD1. The sequenced sample was peripheral blood or thyroid tissue (not recorded which). The TCR sequence derives from an adult man with Graves' hyperthyroidism. CDR3 nucleotide sequence: TGCGCCAGCAGCTTGGGCGGGACAGGGTTTGAGGAGCTGTTTTTT. Its protein product is CASSLGGTGFEELFF.